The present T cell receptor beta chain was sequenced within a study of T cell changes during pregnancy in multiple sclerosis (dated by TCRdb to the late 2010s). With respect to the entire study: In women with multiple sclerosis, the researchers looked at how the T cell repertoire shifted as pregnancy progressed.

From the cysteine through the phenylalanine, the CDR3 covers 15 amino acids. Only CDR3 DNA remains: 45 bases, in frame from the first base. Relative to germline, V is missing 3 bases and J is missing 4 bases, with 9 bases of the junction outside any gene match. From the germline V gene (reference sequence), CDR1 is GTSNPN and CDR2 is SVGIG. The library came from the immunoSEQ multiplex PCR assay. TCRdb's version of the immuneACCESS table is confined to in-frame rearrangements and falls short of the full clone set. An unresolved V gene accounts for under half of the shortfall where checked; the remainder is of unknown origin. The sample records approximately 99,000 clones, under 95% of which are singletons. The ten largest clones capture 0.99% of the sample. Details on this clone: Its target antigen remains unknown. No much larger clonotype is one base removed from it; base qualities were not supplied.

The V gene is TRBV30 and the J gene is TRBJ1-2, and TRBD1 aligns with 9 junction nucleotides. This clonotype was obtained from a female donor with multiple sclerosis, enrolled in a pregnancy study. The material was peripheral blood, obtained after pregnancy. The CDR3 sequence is CAWSAGTGYSYGYTF. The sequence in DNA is TGTGCCTGGAGCGCGGGGACAGGGTATAGCTATGGCTACACCTTC. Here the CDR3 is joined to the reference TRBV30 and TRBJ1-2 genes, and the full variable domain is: SQTIHQWPATLVQPVGSPLSLECTVEGTSNPNLYWYRQAAGRGLQLLFYSVGIGQISSEVPQNLSASRPQDRQFILSSKKLLLSDSGFYLCAWSAGTGYSYGYTFGSGTRLTVV.